The source of this TCR beta chain is a study of cytomegalovirus exposure and HLA in healthy donors. Per the germline V gene, CDR1 is SGDLS and CDR2 is YYNGEE. CDR3 length: 16 residues. V dropped 1 base and J dropped 3; count of bases not matched to a gene: 6. PCR primers comprised 60 Vbeta and 13 Jbeta primers. In the original processing: In a later analysis, the count reached 74 million or so unique TCR beta chains, with roughly 9.9 million shared. Sequenced by immunoSEQ multiplex PCR; TCRdb stores in-frame clones only, minus some. V, J and clone size reflect that table, while D and trimming were determined from the DNA. Here the sample spans roughly 100,000 clones, around 68% being singletons. Study-level results: One variant, a missense change in DCLRE1C, was linked in a later analysis to TCR beta V- and J-gene trimming. 87-base-pair reads could not separate some V segments, including TRBV6-2 and TRBV6-3.

Concerning this clone itself: The antigen is unknown.

The clonotype comes from a human donor in good health. The V call is TRBV9, the J call TRBJ2-2, with TRBD2 identical over 7 bases. Sequenced input: PBMCs. CDR3: CASSVIGGGYTGELFF. The CDR3 nucleotides are TGTGCCAGCAGCGTAATCGGGGGAGGGTACACCGGGGAGCTGTTTTTT.